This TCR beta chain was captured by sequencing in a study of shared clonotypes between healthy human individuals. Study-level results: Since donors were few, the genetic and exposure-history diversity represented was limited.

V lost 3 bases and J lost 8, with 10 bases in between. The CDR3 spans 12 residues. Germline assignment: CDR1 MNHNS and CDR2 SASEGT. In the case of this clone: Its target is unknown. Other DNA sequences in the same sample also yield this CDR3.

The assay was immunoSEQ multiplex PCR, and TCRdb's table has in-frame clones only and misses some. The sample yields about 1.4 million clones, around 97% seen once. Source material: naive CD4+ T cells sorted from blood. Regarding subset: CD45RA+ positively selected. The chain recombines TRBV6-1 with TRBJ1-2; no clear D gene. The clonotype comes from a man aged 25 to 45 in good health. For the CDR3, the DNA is TGTGCCAGCAGTGATTCGGGATACGGCTACACCTTC. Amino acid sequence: CASSDSGYGYTF.